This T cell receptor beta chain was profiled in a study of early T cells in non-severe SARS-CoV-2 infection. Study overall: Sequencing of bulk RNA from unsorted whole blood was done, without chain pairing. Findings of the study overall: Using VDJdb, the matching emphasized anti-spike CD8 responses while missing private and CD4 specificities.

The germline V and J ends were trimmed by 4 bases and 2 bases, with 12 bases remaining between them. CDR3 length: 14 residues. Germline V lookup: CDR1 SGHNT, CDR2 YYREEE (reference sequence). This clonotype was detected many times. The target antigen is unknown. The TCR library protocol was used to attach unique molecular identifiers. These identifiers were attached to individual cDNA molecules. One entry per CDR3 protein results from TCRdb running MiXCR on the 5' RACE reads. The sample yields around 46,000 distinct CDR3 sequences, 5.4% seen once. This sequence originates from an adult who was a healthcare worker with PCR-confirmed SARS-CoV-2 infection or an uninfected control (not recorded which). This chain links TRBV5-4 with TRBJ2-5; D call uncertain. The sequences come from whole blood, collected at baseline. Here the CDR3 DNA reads TGTGCCAGCAGCCGGAGTGTAATACAAGAGACCCAGTACTTC. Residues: CASSRSVIQETQYF.